This TCR beta chain stems from a study of CD8 T cells in Susac syndrome. Germline loops: CDR1 DFQATT, CDR2 SNEGSKA (reference sequence). J lost 1 base, V lost 0 bases, and 5 bases had no gene match. The CDR3 runs to 19 residues. RNA amounts of about 0.5 to 1 ug underwent reverse transcription with random hexamers. MiXCR, run by TCRdb on the immunoSEQ multiplex PCR reads, gives a single entry per CDR3 protein. The data show around 300,000 distinct CDR3 sequences, approximately 85% seen once. TCR beta sequences were obtained from blood CD8+ and CD4+ T cells. The chain has TRBV20-1 and TRBJ2-6, with 14 bases that match TRBD2. This clonotype was sampled from a human donor with multiple sclerosis. Material: CD8+ T cells from PBMCs. This CDR3 is CSAREGLAGVFSGANVLTF. CDR3 nucleotides: TGCAGTGCTAGAGAGGGACTAGCGGGAGTATTTTCTGGGGCCAACGTCCTGACTTTC.